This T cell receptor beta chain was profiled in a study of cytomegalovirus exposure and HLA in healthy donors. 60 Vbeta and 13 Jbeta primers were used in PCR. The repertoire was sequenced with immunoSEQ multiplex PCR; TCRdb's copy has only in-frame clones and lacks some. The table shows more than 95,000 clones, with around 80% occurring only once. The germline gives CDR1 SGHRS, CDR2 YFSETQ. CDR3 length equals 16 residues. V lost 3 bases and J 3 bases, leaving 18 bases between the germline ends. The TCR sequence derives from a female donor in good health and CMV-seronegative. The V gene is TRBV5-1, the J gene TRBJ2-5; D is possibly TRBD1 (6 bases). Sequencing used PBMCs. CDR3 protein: CASSSRSGTQKETQYF. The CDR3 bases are TGCGCCAGCAGCTCTCGATCCGGGACACAAAAAGAGACCCAGTACTTC. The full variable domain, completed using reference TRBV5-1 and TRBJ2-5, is KAGVTQTPRYLIKTRGQQVTLSCSPISGHRSVSWYQQTPGQGLQFLFEYFSETQRNKGNFPGRFSGRQFSNSRSEMNVSTLELGDSALYLCASSSRSGTQKETQYFGPGTRLLVL.